Presented here are 13 T cell receptor beta chains from one specimen sequenced in a study of T-cell memory formation after mild COVID-19 (dated by TCRdb to about 2021). Library construction relied on 5' RACE. Sequencing was performed on an Illumina NovaSeq 6000. The public reads were quality trimmed at Q25 with fastp and then assembled into clones with MiXCR by TCRdb, keeping productive beta chains. Each CDR3 protein gets just one entry, which takes the most common genes and DNA from the rows behind it. The sample data list about 350,000 distinct CDR3 sequences, and around 20% of these were observed just once. Around 23% of the sample is in the top ten clones. The sample consisted of PBMCs or a T cell subset sorted from them (not recorded which). The receptors were sampled from a man younger than 35 who had mild COVID-19 (a few samples of this study predate the infection). The sample titles of this study are shuffled in the database, so cell type and time point are left out; the donor was told from shared clones.

V usage is TRBV4-2 and J usage is TRBJ1-1; unclear D gene. V dropped 2 bases and J dropped 6 bases, with 19 bases sitting between them. CDR1 and CDR2 (germline): LGHNA, YNFKEQ. The CDR3 has 16 amino acids. The chain's CDR3 is CASSQFPGPTGAEAFF. In DNA form, the CDR3 reads TGTGCCAGCAGCCAATTCCCCGGACCGACGGGCGCTGAAGCTTTCTTT.

The rearrangement joins TRBV7-6 to TRBJ1-1; 9 nucleotides agree with TRBD1. The length of the CDR3 is 12 residues. Germline CDR1 SGHVS, CDR2 FNYEAQ. V lost 3 bases to trimming and J lost 8 bases; unmatched junction nucleotides: 1. CDR3 in amino acids: CASSFGQGEAFF. For the CDR3, the DNA is TGTGCCAGCAGCTTCGGACAGGGGGAAGCTTTCTTT.

This clonotype has a handful of counts. V usage is TRBV7-9 and J usage is TRBJ1-1; D unresolved. Trimming took 5 bases from V and 3 from J, leaving 7 bases between them. Per germline, CDR1 SEHNR and CDR2 FQNEAQ (reference sequence). This CDR3 region has 12 residues. The CDR3 loop is CASSLAYTEAFF. As DNA, the CDR3 is TGTGCCAGCAGCCTGGCCTACACTGAAGCTTTCTTT.

This clonotype has a handful of counts. The chain joins TRBV7-2 to TRBJ1-2, with TRBD1 as a possible D gene (5 bases). CDR3 length: 14 amino acids. The V end was cut by 5 bases, the J end by 0 bases, with 10 bases between. Germline V gene lookup returns CDR1 SGHTA and CDR2 FQGNSA. CDR3 DNA sequence: TGTGCCAGCAGCCCCGCGGGGGCTAACTATGGCTACACCTTC. Protein product: CASSPAGANYGYTF. The full variable domain, its missing parts supplied by reference TRBV7-2 and TRBJ1-2, is GAGVSQSPSNKVTEKGKDVELRCDPISGHTALYWYRQSLGQGLEFLIYFQGNSAPDKSGLPSDRFSAERTGGSVSTLTIQRTQQEDSAVYLCASSPAGANYGYTFGSGTRLTVV.

This clonotype was detected only a few times. The chain joins TRBV5-1 to TRBJ1-3; no firm D call. The CDR3 is made up of 14 amino acids. V dropped 2 bases and J dropped 0 bases, with 6 bases sitting between them. Germline values: CDR1 SGHRS, CDR2 YFSETQ. DNA of the CDR3: TGCGCCAGCAGCTTTGCAGACTCTGGAAACACCATATATTTT. Translation: CASSFADSGNTIYF.

The J gene is TRBJ1-1, the V gene TRBV5-1; D gene uncertain. V gave up 5 bases and J gave up 2 bases, with 13 bases separating them. The germline gives CDR1 SGHRS, CDR2 YFSETQ. CDR3 size: 14 residues. CDR3 protein: CASSLVDFNTEAFF. The CDR3 coding sequence is TGCGCCAGCAGTCTGGTTGATTTCAACACTGAAGCTTTCTTT.

This clonotype has just a few counts. The chain combines TRBV7-2 with TRBJ2-1; 13 bases map to TRBD2. Trimming at V came to 5 bases and at J to 7 bases, leaving 8 bases not matched to a gene. The germline V gene encodes CDR1 SGHTA and CDR2 FQGNSA. The CDR3 extends over 16 amino acids. The CDR3 sequence: CASSLLAGGPGNEQFF. The DNA of the CDR3 is TGTGCCAGCAGCCTACTAGCGGGGGGGCCGGGAAATGAGCAGTTCTTC.

In its sample, this clonotype was seen a few times. V is TRBV7-8 and J is TRBJ2-5; 11 nucleotides line up with TRBD2. This CDR3 has 16 amino acids. From germline, CDR1 is SGHVS and CDR2 FQNEAQ. After removal of 5 bases from V and 4 bases from J, the junction contained 9 bases not matched to a gene. In DNA, the CDR3 is TGTGCCAGCAGCCCGATCCCGACTAGCGGGGCAGAGACCCAGTACTTC. Its protein product is CASSPIPTSGAETQYF.

This clonotype was seen a few times. This chain links TRBV6-2 or TRBV6-3 with TRBJ1-3; D gene unclear. This CDR3 contains 12 residues. V dropped 8 bases and J dropped 0 bases, with 5 bases sitting between them. Germline lookup yields CDR1 MNHEY and CDR2 SVGEGT. CDR3 loop: CASGYSGNTIYF. The CDR3 bases are TGTGCCAGCGGATACTCTGGAAACACCATATATTTT.

V and J are TRBV9 and TRBJ2-1, with 12 bases matching TRBD2. V gave up 2 bases and J gave up 4 bases; unmatched junction bases: 4. This CDR3 has 16 amino acids. Germline lookup yields CDR1 SGDLS and CDR2 YYNGEE. The CDR3 loop is CASSVTTSGGYNEQFF. The CDR3 region has the DNA TGTGCCAGCAGCGTGACTACTAGCGGGGGGTACAATGAGCAGTTCTTC.

The rearrangement uses TRBV27 and TRBJ2-3; TRBD2 matches 14 bases. Germline trimming cut 5 bases from V and 6 bases from J; bases unmatched to any gene: 10. The CDR3 runs 17 residues. Germline loops: CDR1 MNHEY, CDR2 SMNVEV (reference sequence). CDR3 loop: CASSPMGLAGAGDTQYF. DNA for the CDR3: TGTGCCAGCAGTCCCATGGGACTAGCGGGGGCCGGGGATACGCAGTATTTT.

In this sample, this clonotype turned up a few times. This rearrangement joins TRBV3-1 to TRBJ2-7; a weak D match, TRBD1 (5 bases). CDR1 LGHDT and CDR2 YNNKEL come from the germline V gene (reference sequence). The V gene lost 0 bases and the J gene lost 0 bases, with 12 bases spanning the gap. The CDR3 extends over 16 amino acids. The CDR3 reads CASSQEGASSSYEQYF. CDR3 coding DNA: TGTGCCAGCAGCCAAGAAGGGGCTAGTTCCTCCTACGAGCAGTACTTC.

The chain carries TRBV2 and TRBJ1-1; unclear D gene. The CDR3 is 12 amino acids. The germline V gene encodes CDR1 SNHLY and CDR2 FYNNEI. Trimming pared 6 bases from V and 2 bases from J, leaving 7 bases between. The CDR3 bases are TGTGCCAGCAGACGGCGTAACACTGAAGCTTTCTTT. This codes for CASRRRNTEAFF.